The clone carrying this T cell receptor beta chain was seen a single time. The same CDR3 is also encoded by other DNA sequences in this sample. Sequencing was performed with immunoSEQ multiplex PCR; in TCRdb, only in-frame clones are kept and a portion is missing. The data contain about 1.5 million clones, approximately 98% of them singletons. CDR3 length: 11 amino acids. V was shortened by 5 bases and J by 7 bases, with 6 bases between the two germline ends. Germline values: CDR1 MDHEN, CDR2 SYDVKM. The source of the sample is a study of shared clonotypes between healthy human individuals. The sequenced material came from naive CD4+ T cells sorted from blood. Regarding subset: CD45RA+ positively selected. This receptor was obtained from a man aged 30-40 years in good health. This chain links TRBV28 with TRBJ1-5, with D hard to call. CDR3 in DNA: TGTGCCAGCAGTACGAGGCAGCCCCAGCATTTT. Encoded protein: CASSTRQPQHF.